A single sample gave rise to the 20 T cell receptor beta chains below, sequenced in a study of shared T cell receptors in the human thymus. The method was immunoSEQ multiplex PCR; TCRdb's version includes in-frame clones alone and lacks a portion of them. The table has 640,000 or so clones, around 87% seen once. The same specimen was also included in a second study, on human thymus T cells.

The sequenced sample was thymocytes. Receptors originate from a boy younger than two with a congenital heart defect.

The V call is TRBV30, the J call TRBJ1-1; the D is unclear. The germline V and J ends were trimmed by 0 bases and 1 base, with 12 bases remaining between them. The CDR3 is made up of 15 amino acids. Germline V gives CDR1 GTSNPN, CDR2 SVGIG (reference sequence). CDR3 DNA sequence: TGTGCCTGGAGTGTACTGGTCTCGGGGAACACTGAAGCTTTCTTT. Translation gives CAWSVLVSGNTEAFF.

The chain recombines TRBV19 with TRBJ2-2; tentatively, D is TRBD2 (5 bases). V shed 5 bases and J shed 1 base, with 17 bases lying between them. This CDR3 comprises 17 residues. CDR1 and CDR2 (germline): LNHDA, SQIVND (reference sequence). For the CDR3, the DNA is TGTGCCAGTAGTCATGGAACCAAACGGGGGAACACCGGGGAGCTGTTTTTT. Its protein is CASSHGTKRGNTGELFF.

This clone occurred once. The genes are TRBV6-5 and TRBJ1-4, with TRBD1 matching over 7 bases. The CDR3 runs to 14 residues. Germline V CDR1 and CDR2: MNHEY, SVGAGI. With V trimmed by 7 bases and J by 7 bases, 9 bases remained unmatched. CDR3 amino acids: CASTSGGLGEKLFF. In nucleotides, the CDR3 is TGTGCCAGCACCTCAGGGGGTTTAGGTGAAAAACTGTTTTTT.

The V call is TRBV19, the J call TRBJ2-7; 9 nucleotides line up with TRBD1. Germline V CDR1 and CDR2: LNHDA, SQIVND (reference sequence). The CDR3 consists of 16 residues. The J segment lost 5 bases and the V segment lost 5 bases, leaving 13 bases of the junction unmatched. CDR3 nucleotide sequence: TGTGCCAGTAGTGTCGACCGGGACAGGGTAGTCCACGAGCAGTACTTC. Translating gives CASSVDRDRVVHEQYF.

This chain connects TRBV15 to TRBJ2-7; 12 bases are shared with TRBD2. Germline V lookup: CDR1 LNHNV, CDR2 YYDKDF (reference sequence). The CDR3 totals 16 residues. V lost 3 bases, J lost 9 bases, and 12 bases stayed unmatched. The CDR3 sequence: CATSSTSGRRGNGQYF. The DNA for the CDR3 is TGTGCCACCAGCAGTACTAGCGGGAGGAGGGGGAATGGGCAGTACTTC.

The genes are TRBV27 and TRBJ1-1; D is possibly TRBD1 (5 bases). Looked up from germline, CDR1 is MNHEY and CDR2 is SMNVEV (reference sequence). Trimming cost V 1 base and J 11 bases, with 14 bases left between them. CDR3 length: 13 amino acids. Written as DNA, the CDR3 is TGTGCCAGCAGTTTATTGTGGGGGGAAACGGCTTTCTTT. Its translation: CASSLLWGETAFF.

The genes are TRBV4-3 and TRBJ1-1; a possible D gene is TRBD1 (5 bases). The germline gives CDR1 LGHNA, CDR2 YSLEER. V lost 1 base, J lost 2 bases, and 20 bases lay in between. This CDR3 is built from 18 residues. The DNA for the CDR3 is TGCGCCAGCAGCCAAGCGCCCTGGGCCGGATGGGGCAACACTGAAGCTTTCTTT. It yields the protein CASSQAPWAGWGNTEAFF.

This chain joins TRBV5-8 and TRBJ1-1, with 7 nucleotides matching TRBD1. Germline V gene data show CDR1 as SGHTS and CDR2 as YDEGEE. V was pared by 0 bases and J by 3 bases, with 2 bases of the junction left unmatched. CDR3 size: 14 residues. CDR3 nucleotide sequence: TGTGCCAGCAGCTTGGGGACAGGATACACTGAAGCTTTCTTT. It yields the protein CASSLGTGYTEAFF. The full variable domain, rest sourced from reference TRBV5-8 and TRBJ1-1, is EAGVTQSPTHLIKTRGQQATLRCSPISGHTSVYWYQQALGLGLQFLLWYDEGEERNRGNFPPRFSGRQFPNYSSELNVNALELEDSALYLCASSLGTGYTEAFFGQGTRLTVV.

J is TRBJ2-4 and V is TRBV25-1, with D unresolved. This CDR3 contains 11 residues. The V and J ends lost 7 bases and 9 bases respectively, with 10 bases between them. From germline, CDR1 is MGHDK and CDR2 SYGVNS. DNA for the CDR3: TGTGCCAGCATTGCCGCAGGCATTCAGTACTTC. It codes for CASIAAGIQYF.

This chain uses TRBV27 with TRBJ1-5; the D gene is possibly TRBD1 (5 bases). The CDR3 contains 17 residues. V lost 5 bases to trimming and J lost 5 bases, with 22 bases between them. The germline V gene encodes CDR1 MNHEY and CDR2 SMNVEV (reference sequence). For the CDR3, the DNA is TGTGCCAGCAGTCTCACGCGGGGTCAGGGAGCCTATCAGCCCCAGCATTTT. Translating it yields CASSLTRGQGAYQPQHF.

The chain couples TRBV9 to TRBJ1-1, with 11 bases aligning to TRBD1. The CDR3 loop spans 15 amino acids. Trimming cost V 1 base and J 5 bases; bases outside gene matches: 4. Germline-derived CDR1 and CDR2 are SGDLS and YYNGEE. CDR3 amino acids: CASSVTDRGRTEAFF. In DNA form, the CDR3 reads TGTGCCAGCAGCGTAACGGACAGGGGGCGGACTGAAGCTTTCTTT.

The chain joins TRBV25-1 to TRBJ2-1; 10 bases line up with TRBD1. Germline lookup yields CDR1 MGHDK and CDR2 SYGVNS. V shed 2 bases and J 6 bases; nucleotides not matched to a gene: 4. This CDR3 comprises 15 residues. CDR3 bases: TGTGCCAGCAGTGAAGAGGACAGGGGGGTCAATGAGCAGTTCTTC. This sequence encodes CASSEEDRGVNEQFF.

On this clone: An end of the junction does not agree with germline; a read error may underlie this. This chain links TRBV18 with TRBJ1-4; 7 nucleotides match TRBD1. The CDR3 totals 12 residues. In germline, CDR1 is KGHSH, CDR2 LQKENI. This chain's CDR3 is CASSGRDRLTLF. The CDR3 region has the DNA TGTGCCAGCTCAGGACGGGACAGATTGACTCTTTTT.

V and J are TRBV7-3 and TRBJ2-3, with D uncertain. V lost 5 bases to trimming and J lost 3 bases, with 9 bases between them. The CDR3 runs to 13 residues. Germline assignment: CDR1 SGHTA and CDR2 FQGTGA. CDR3 bases: TGTGCCAGCAGCCCCCCCGGGACAGATACGCAGTATTTT. This gives the protein CASSPPGTDTQYF.

The chain joins TRBV28 to TRBJ1-2, with 11 bases matching TRBD1. Germline trimming cut 4 bases from V and 4 bases from J; bases unmatched to any gene: 11. The CDR3 contains 17 residues. The germline V gene has CDR1 MDHEN and CDR2 SYDVKM. The CDR3 loop is CASSYGTGGLTFYGYTF. Written as DNA, the CDR3 is TGTGCCAGCAGTTATGGGACAGGGGGACTTACTTTCTATGGCTACACCTTC.

V usage is TRBV29-1 and J usage is TRBJ2-7; D call uncertain. The germline gives CDR1 SQVTM, CDR2 ANQGSEA. V was trimmed by 4 bases and J by 2 bases, leaving 6 bases between them. The CDR3 has 11 residues. CDR3 sequence: CSVASAYEQYF. The CDR3 coding sequence is TGCAGCGTTGCTTCAGCCTACGAGCAGTACTTC.

The J gene is TRBJ2-2, the V gene TRBV27, with 11 nucleotides matching TRBD1. In germline, CDR1 is MNHEY, CDR2 SMNVEV (reference sequence). Unmatched junction bases numbered 14, after V lost 8 bases and J lost 3 bases. The CDR3 has 18 residues. The CDR3 region has the DNA TGTGCCAGCTCCCCCCCGGACAGGGGGCCACGGGACACCGGGGAGCTGTTTTTT. Its protein is CASSPPDRGPRDTGELFF.

This chain joins TRBV2 and TRBJ2-3, with TRBD2 as a possible D gene (5 bases). The CDR3 contains 17 residues. Germline V gene data show CDR1 as SNHLY and CDR2 as FYNNEI. The ends were cut back, 2 bases at V and 2 bases at J, with 17 bases in the middle. CDR3 in amino acids: CASSERGPAQHTDTQYF. CDR3 in DNA: TGTGCCAGCAGTGAAAGAGGGCCGGCCCAACACACAGATACGCAGTATTTT.

V gene TRBV5-4 combines with J gene TRBJ2-2; 7 bases line up with TRBD2. Germline lookup yields CDR1 SGHNT and CDR2 YYREEE (reference sequence). CDR3 length: 16 residues. V shed 2 bases and J 1 base; nucleotides not matched to a gene: 5. In DNA form, the CDR3 reads TGTGCCAGCAGCTTTACCAGCGGGATGAACACCGGGGAGCTGTTTTTT. It translates to CASSFTSGMNTGELFF.

The V call is TRBV5-1, the J call TRBJ2-2; 9 positions agree with TRBD2. Germline V gene lookup returns CDR1 SGHRS and CDR2 YFSETQ. The CDR3 sequence is 15 residues long. V lost 2 bases and J lost 6; bases outside the gene matches: 5. The CDR3 sequence: CASSLEREAAGELFF. The CDR3 DNA is TGCGCCAGCAGCTTAGAGCGGGAGGCAGCCGGGGAGCTGTTTTTT. The full variable domain, its missing parts supplied by reference TRBV5-1 and TRBJ2-2, is KAGVTQTPRYLIKTRGQQVTLSCSPISGHRSVSWYQQTPGQGLQFLFEYFSETQRNKGNFPGRFSGRQFSNSRSEMNVSTLELGDSALYLCASSLEREAAGELFFGEGSRLTVL.